This entry concerns a single T cell receptor (beta chain). Its antigen is as yet unknown. The sample originates from a study of cytomegalovirus exposure and HLA in healthy donors. Unmatched junction bases numbered 6, after V lost 0 bases and J lost 0 bases. This CDR3 is built from 18 residues. Germline V gene lookup returns CDR1 SGHDN and CDR2 FVKESK. The study, taken as a whole, reports: Analysis performed later found over 15,000 TCR beta sequences associated with HLA alleles at 0.05 false discovery rate.

A multiplex PCR was run with 60 Vbeta primers and 13 Jbeta primers. TCRdb keeps only in-frame clones here, not all; method: immunoSEQ multiplex PCR. Recorded for this sample: over 120,000 clones. The V and J genes are TRBV14 and TRBJ2-3, with 10 bases that match TRBD2. The origin of this receptor is a male donor in good health and CMV-seronegative. The sequencing sample was made of PBMCs. The CDR3 nucleotides are TGTGCCAGCAGCCAAGATGGGGTTAGCGGGAGGAGCACAGATACGCAGTATTTT. Its protein is CASSQDGVSGRSTDTQYF.